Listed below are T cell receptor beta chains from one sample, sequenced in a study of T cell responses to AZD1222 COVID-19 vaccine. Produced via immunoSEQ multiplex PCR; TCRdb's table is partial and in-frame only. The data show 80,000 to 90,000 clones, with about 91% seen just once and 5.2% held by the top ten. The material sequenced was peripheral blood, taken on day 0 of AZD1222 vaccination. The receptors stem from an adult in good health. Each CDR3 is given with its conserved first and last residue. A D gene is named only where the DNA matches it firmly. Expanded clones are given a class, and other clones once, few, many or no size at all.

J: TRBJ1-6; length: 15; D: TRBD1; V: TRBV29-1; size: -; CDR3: CSRPGQGSNNSPLHF; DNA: TGCAGCCGTCCGGGACAGGGATCCAATAATTCACCCCTCCACTTT
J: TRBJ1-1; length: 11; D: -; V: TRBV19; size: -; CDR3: CASSEGVEAFF; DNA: TGTGCCAGTAGTGAGGGGGTCGAAGCTTTCTTT
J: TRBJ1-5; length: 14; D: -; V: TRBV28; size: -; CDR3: CASSLRGTGQPQHF; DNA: TGTGCCAGCAGTCTCCGGGGGACCGGTCAGCCCCAGCATTTT
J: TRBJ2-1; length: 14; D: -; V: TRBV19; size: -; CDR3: CASSIVSAVREQFF; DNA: TGTGCCAGTAGTATAGTTAGCGCAGTCCGTGAGCAGTTCTTC
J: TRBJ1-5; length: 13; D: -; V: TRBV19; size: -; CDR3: CATDHRLGQPQHF; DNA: TGTGCCACTGATCACAGACTAGGGCAGCCCCAGCATTTT
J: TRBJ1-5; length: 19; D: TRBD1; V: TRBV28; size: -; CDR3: CASSSPPGTGGYSNQPQHF; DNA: TGTGCCAGCAGTTCCCCCCCCGGGACAGGGGGATATAGCAATCAGCCCCAGCATTTT
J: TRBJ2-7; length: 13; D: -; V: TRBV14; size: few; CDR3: CASTRLGGYEQYF; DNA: TGTGCCAGCACCCGACTAGGGGGCTACGAGCAGTACTTC
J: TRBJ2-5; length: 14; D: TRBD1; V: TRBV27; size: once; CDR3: CASSTQGAEETQYF; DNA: TGTGCCAGCAGTACCCAGGGGGCGGAGGAGACCCAGTACTTC
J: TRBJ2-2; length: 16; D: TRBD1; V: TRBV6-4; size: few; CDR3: CASSDSRQGALGELFF; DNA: TGTGCCAGCAGTGACTCGAGACAGGGGGCCTTAGGGGAGCTGTTTTTT
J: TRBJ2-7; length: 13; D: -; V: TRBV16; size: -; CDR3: CASSEVMGYEQYF; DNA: TGTGCCAGCAGCGAGGTAATGGGGTACGAGCAGTACTTC
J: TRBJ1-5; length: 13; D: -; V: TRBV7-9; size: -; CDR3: CASSSGQRQPQHF; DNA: TGTGCCAGCAGCTCGGGACAACGTCAGCCCCAGCATTTT
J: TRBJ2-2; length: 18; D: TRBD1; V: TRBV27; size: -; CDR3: CASSFGKGTARNTGELFF; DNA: TGTGCCAGCAGTTTTGGAAAAGGGACAGCTAGAAACACCGGGGAGCTGTTTTTT
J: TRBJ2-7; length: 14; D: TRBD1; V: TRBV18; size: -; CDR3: CASSPRQGGYEQYF; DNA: TGTGCCAGCTCACCACGACAGGGGGGCTACGAGCAGTACTTC
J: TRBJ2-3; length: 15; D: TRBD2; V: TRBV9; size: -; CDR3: CASSVGTIKTDTQYF; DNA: TGTGCCAGCAGCGTGGGGACTATTAAAACAGATACGCAGTATTTT
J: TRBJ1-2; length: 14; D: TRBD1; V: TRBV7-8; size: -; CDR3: CASSLGTGGYGYTF; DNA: TGTGCCAGCAGCTTAGGGACAGGCGGGTATGGCTACACCTTC
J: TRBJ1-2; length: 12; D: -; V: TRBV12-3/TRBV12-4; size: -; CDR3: CASSHSKAGYTF; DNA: TGTGCCAGCAGTCACTCCAAGGCTGGCTACACCTTC
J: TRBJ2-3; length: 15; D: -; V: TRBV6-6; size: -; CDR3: CASSYGTGTTDTQYF; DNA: TGTGCCAGCAGTTACGGGACTGGGACCACAGATACGCAGTATTTT
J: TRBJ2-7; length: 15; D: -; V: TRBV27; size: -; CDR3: CASSFSSPPSYEQYF; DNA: TGTGCCAGCAGTTTTTCTAGCCCACCTTCCTACGAGCAGTACTTC
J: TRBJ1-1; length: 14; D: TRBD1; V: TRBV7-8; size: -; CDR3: CASSLNTGGTEAFF; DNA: TGTGCCAGCAGCTTAAATACAGGGGGCACTGAAGCTTTCTTT
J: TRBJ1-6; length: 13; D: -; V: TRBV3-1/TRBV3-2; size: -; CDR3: CASSQDPGTPLHF; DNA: TGTGCCAGCAGCCAAGACCCAGGGACGCCCCTCCACTTT
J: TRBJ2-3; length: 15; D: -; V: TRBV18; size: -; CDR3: CASSPIWPSTDTQYF; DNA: TGTGCCAGCTCACCTATCTGGCCTAGCACAGATACGCAGTATTTT
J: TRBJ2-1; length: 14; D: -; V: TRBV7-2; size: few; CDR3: CASSLVGPNNEQFF; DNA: TGTGCCAGCAGCTTAGTGGGACCAAACAATGAGCAGTTCTTC
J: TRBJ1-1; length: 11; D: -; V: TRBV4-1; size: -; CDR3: CASSTNTEAFF; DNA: TGCGCCAGCAGCACGAACACTGAAGCTTTCTTT
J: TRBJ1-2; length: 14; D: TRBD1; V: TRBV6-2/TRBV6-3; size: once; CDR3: CASSYTDRIYGYTF; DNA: TGTGCCAGCAGTTACACGGACAGGATATATGGCTACACCTTC
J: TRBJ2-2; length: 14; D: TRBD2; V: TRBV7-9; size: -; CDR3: CASSSSGYTGELFF; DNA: TGTGCCAGCAGCTCTAGCGGTTACACCGGGGAGCTGTTTTTT
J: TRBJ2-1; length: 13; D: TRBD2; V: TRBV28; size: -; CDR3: CASTPAGGQEQFF; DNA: TGTGCCAGCACACCAGCGGGAGGGCAAGAGCAGTTCTTC
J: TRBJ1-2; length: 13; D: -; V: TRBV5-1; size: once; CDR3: CASSLLGNAGYTF; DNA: TGCGCCAGCAGCTTGCTGGGGAACGCTGGCTACACCTTC
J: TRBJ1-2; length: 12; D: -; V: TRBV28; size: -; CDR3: CASRSGTYGYTF; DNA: TGTGCCAGCAGGTCCGGGACATATGGCTACACCTTC
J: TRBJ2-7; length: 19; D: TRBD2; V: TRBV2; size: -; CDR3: CASGGGEGTSGAPHYEQYF; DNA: TGTGCCAGCGGAGGGGGCGAAGGGACTAGCGGGGCCCCACACTACGAGCAGTACTTC
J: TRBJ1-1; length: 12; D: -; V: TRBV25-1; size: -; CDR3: CASIATNTEAFF; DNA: TGTGCCAGCATTGCCACGAACACTGAAGCTTTCTTT
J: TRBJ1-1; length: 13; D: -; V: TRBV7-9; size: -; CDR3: CASSSPRVTEAFF; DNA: TGTGCCAGCAGCTCGCCGCGGGTAACTGAAGCTTTCTTT
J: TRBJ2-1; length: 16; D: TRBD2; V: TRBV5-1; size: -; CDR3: CASSLVWREGRNEQFF; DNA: TGCGCCAGCAGCTTGGTTTGGCGGGAGGGCCGCAATGAGCAGTTCTTC
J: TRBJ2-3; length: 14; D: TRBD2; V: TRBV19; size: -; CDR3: CASSIGGRTDTQYF; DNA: TGTGCCAGTAGTATTGGCGGGAGGACAGATACGCAGTATTTT
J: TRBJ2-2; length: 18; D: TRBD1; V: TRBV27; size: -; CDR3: CASTLRRTGGAGTGELFF; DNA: TGTGCCAGCACCTTAAGGAGGACAGGGGGCGCGGGGACCGGGGAGCTGTTTTTT
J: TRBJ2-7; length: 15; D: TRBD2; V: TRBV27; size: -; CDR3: CASSEGLAGKGEQYF; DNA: TGTGCCAGCAGTGAGGGACTAGCGGGAAAAGGCGAGCAGTACTTC
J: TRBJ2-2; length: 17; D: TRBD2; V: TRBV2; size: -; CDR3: CASKHGTSITWTGELFF; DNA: TGTGCCAGCAAGCACGGGACTAGTATTACTTGGACCGGGGAGCTGTTTTTT
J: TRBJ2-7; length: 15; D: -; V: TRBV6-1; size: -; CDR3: CASSEAAVSSYEQYF; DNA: TGTGCCAGCAGTGAAGCGGCAGTTAGCTCCTACGAGCAGTACTTC
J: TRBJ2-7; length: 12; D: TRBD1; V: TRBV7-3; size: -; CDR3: CASSLRTGTQYF; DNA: TGTGCCAGCAGCCTCCGGACAGGGACGCAGTACTTC
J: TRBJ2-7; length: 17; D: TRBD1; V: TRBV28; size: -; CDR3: CASSSSPHRGRSYEQYF; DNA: TGTGCCAGCAGTTCGTCCCCTCACAGGGGACGCTCCTACGAGCAGTACTTC
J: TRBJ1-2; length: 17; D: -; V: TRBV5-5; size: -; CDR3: CASSVEPVMFDYYGYTF; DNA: TGTGCCAGCAGCGTAGAACCAGTTATGTTCGATTACTATGGCTACACCTTC
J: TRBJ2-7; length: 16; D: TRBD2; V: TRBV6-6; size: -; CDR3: CASSPGTSGRAGEQYF; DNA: TGTGCCAGCAGTCCCGGGACTAGCGGGAGGGCTGGTGAGCAGTACTTC
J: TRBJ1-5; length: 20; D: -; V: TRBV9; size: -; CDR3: CASSVEWGGLQGKRNQPQHF; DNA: TGTGCCAGCAGCGTAGAATGGGGAGGGCTGCAGGGGAAGAGGAATCAGCCCCAGCATTTT
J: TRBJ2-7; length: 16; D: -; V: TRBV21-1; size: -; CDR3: CASTPGDRGANYEQYF; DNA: TGTGCCAGCACCCCTGGGGACAGGGGGGCGAACTACGAGCAGTACTTC
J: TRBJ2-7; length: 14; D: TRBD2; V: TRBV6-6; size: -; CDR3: CASSSTGRVLEQYF; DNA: TGTGCCAGCAGTTCGACCGGGAGGGTTCTCGAGCAGTACTTC
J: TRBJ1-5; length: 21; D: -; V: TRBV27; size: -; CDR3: CASIMLRGTIPLFDNNQPQHF; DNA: TGTGCCAGCATTATGTTAAGGGGGACAATCCCCTTATTTGATAACAATCAGCCCCAGCATTTT
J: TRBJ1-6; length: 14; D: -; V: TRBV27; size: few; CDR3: CASRQGSYNSPLHF; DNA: TGTGCCAGCAGACAGGGAAGCTATAATTCACCCCTCCACTTT
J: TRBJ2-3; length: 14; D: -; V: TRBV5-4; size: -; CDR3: CASTSAIETDTQYF; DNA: TGTGCCAGCACCTCGGCGATAGAAACAGATACGCAGTATTTT
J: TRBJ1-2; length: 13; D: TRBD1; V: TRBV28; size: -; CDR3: CASTRDRVVGYTF; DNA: TGTGCCAGCACCCGGGACAGGGTTGTTGGCTACACCTTC
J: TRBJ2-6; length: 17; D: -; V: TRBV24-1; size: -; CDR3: CATSDFPLGGGANVLTF; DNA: TGTGCCACCAGTGATTTTCCTCTCGGAGGTGGGGCCAACGTCCTGACTTTC
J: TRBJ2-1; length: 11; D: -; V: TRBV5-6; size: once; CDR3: CASSLDGEQFF; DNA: TGTGCCAGCAGCTTGGACGGTGAGCAGTTCTTC
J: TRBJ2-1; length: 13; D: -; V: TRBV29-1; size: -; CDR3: CSVDFRASHEQFF; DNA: TGCAGCGTTGACTTTAGGGCTTCGCATGAGCAGTTCTTC
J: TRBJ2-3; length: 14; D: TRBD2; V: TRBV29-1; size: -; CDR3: CSVGTSGSTDTQYF; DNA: TGCAGCGTTGGGACTAGCGGGTCCACAGATACGCAGTATTTT
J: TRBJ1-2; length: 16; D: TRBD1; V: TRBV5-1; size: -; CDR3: CASSSNPGQGASGYTF; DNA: TGCGCCAGCAGTTCGAATCCGGGACAGGGGGCCTCTGGCTACACCTTC